A single sample is the source of the 29 T cell receptor beta chains below, sequenced in a study of blood T cell repertoires in COVID-19. Libraries were prepared by immunoSEQ multiplex PCR; TCRdb keeps only in-frame clonotypes and omits some of them. This table has around 95,000 clones, roughly 90% appearing once. Input material: peripheral blood. The receptors were gathered from a man aged 25 to 45 in a cohort sampled during active COVID-19.

This chain links TRBV6-2 or TRBV6-3 with TRBJ1-1, with D possibly matching TRBD1 (5 bases). V dropped 2 bases and J dropped 3 bases, with 10 bases sitting between them. The CDR3 runs to 14 residues. Per germline, CDR1 MNHEY and CDR2 SVGEGT. The CDR3: CASSYQGWYTEAFF. The CDR3 coding sequence is TGTGCCAGCAGTTACCAGGGATGGTACACTGAAGCTTTCTTT.

As concerns this clone: It is unclear where the CDR3 begins or ends on the DNA, so no DNA is shown, and the CDR3 is as TCRdb lists it. This chain uses TRBV7-2 with TRBJ2-5; the table's TRBD1 call for D was not verified on the DNA. CDR1 is SGHTA, CDR2 FQGNSA, per germline. The CDR3 is made up of 14 amino acids, end residues included. The CDR3 sequence: CASSVGQGTPPRYF.

The chain carries TRBV25-1 and TRBJ2-1; a possible D gene is TRBD1 (5 bases). V shed 6 bases and J shed 10 bases, with 19 bases lying between them. The length of the CDR3 is 14 residues. The V gene's germline CDR1 is MGHDK and CDR2 SYGVNS. The CDR3 here is CASRGPSRFGEQFF. Written as DNA, the CDR3 is TGTGCCAGCAGGGGGCCTAGTAGGTTCGGAGAGCAGTTCTTC.

This sequence joins TRBV19 and TRBJ1-2; D remains ambiguous. This CDR3 is 15 amino acids long. Trimming shortened V by 5 bases and J by 0 bases, and 13 bases separated the two germline ends. Germline lookup yields CDR1 LNHDA and CDR2 SQIVND (reference sequence). CDR3 in DNA: TGTGCCAGTAGTTCCCCTGGACTAGCTAACTATGGCTACACCTTC. This sequence encodes CASSSPGLANYGYTF.

The chain uses TRBV4-1 and TRBJ2-1; 13 nucleotides align to TRBD2. J lost 2 bases, V lost 3 bases, and 1 base had no gene match. Germline assignment: CDR1 MGHRA and CDR2 YSYEKL. The CDR3 runs to 16 residues. As DNA, the CDR3 is TGCGCCAGCAGCCAGACTAGCGGGGGGCCCTACAATGAGCAGTTCTTC. Translating it yields CASSQTSGGPYNEQFF.

This clone was counted between two and nine times. The rearrangement joins TRBV7-6 to TRBJ2-3, with a possible D match to TRBD2 (6 bases). This CDR3 contains 16 residues. V lost 3 bases to trimming and J lost 1 base, with 14 bases between them. The germline V gene has CDR1 SGHVS and CDR2 FNYEAQ. The CDR3 spells CASSFNIGGGTDTQYF. As DNA, the CDR3 is TGTGCCAGCAGCTTTAATATCGGCGGGGGCACAGATACGCAGTATTTT. The full variable domain, rest sourced from reference TRBV7-6 and TRBJ2-3, is GAGVSQSPRYKVTKRGQDVALRCDPISGHVSLYWYRQALGQGPEFLTYFNYEAQQDKSGLPNDRFSAERPEGSISTLTIQRTEQRDSAMYRCASSFNIGGGTDTQYFGPGTRLTVL.

The chain joins TRBV5-1 to TRBJ2-1; D perhaps matches TRBD1 (6 bases). The germline V and J ends were trimmed by 6 bases and 1 base, with 14 bases remaining between them. The CDR3 covers 15 residues. Per germline, CDR1 SGHRS and CDR2 YFSETQ. The CDR3, as DNA: TGCGCCAGCAAAGTTCTAGGGGGATCCTACAATGAGCAGTTCTTC. It specifies CASKVLGGSYNEQFF.

The chain uses TRBV2 and TRBJ1-1; 7 bases fit TRBD1. The trim removed 4 bases at V and 5 bases at J, leaving 7 bases unmatched. The CDR3 runs 14 residues. Germline CDR1 is SNHLY and CDR2 is FYNNEI. The DNA for the CDR3 is TGTGCCAGCAGTGTCCAGGGGGTGGGAACTGAAGCTTTCTTT. It yields the protein CASSVQGVGTEAFF.

This clone has just one count. The chain employs TRBV14 and TRBJ2-7, with 7 bases that match TRBD1. Germline values: CDR1 SGHDN, CDR2 FVKESK. Trimming at V came to 0 bases and at J to 5 bases, leaving 10 bases not matched to a gene. The CDR3 extends over 16 amino acids. CDR3 coding DNA: TGTGCCAGCAGCCAAGATATACGACAGGGCCTGGACGAGCAGTACTTC. Translating gives CASSQDIRQGLDEQYF.

The rearrangement joins TRBV29-1 to TRBJ2-5, with TRBD1 identical over 12 bases. J lost 5 bases, V lost 7 bases, and 5 bases had no gene match. CDR3 length: 13 residues. In germline, CDR1 is SQVTM, CDR2 ANQGSEA. The CDR3 sequence is CSGGTGGAETQYF. CDR3 sequence (DNA): TGCAGCGGGGGGACAGGGGGCGCGGAGACCCAGTACTTC.

Here the CDR3 DNA reads TGTGCCTGGAGTGTGCTAGCTAGCGAGCAGTACTTC. The encoded protein is CAWSVLASEQYF. The chain uses TRBV30 and TRBJ2-7; perhaps TRBD2 as D (5 bases). Germline loops: CDR1 GTSNPN, CDR2 SVGIG (reference sequence). V was shortened by 0 bases and J by 6 bases, with 9 bases between the two germline ends. This CDR3 has 12 residues. Based on the CDR3 plus reference TRBV30 and TRBJ2-7, the full variable domain is SQTIHQWPATLVQPVGSPLSLECTVEGTSNPNLYWYRQAAGRGLQLLFYSVGIGQISSEVPQNLSASRPQDRQFILSSKKLLLSDSGFYLCAWSVLASEQYFGPGTRLTVT.

The rearrangement joins TRBV30 to TRBJ1-2, with no clear D. Deletions cut 3 bases from V and 4 bases from J, with 12 bases between. Germline CDR1 GTSNPN, CDR2 SVGIG (reference sequence). The CDR3 spans 13 residues. CDR3 nucleotide sequence: TGTGCCTGGAGGTTGGCGGGGAGCTATGGCTACACCTTC. It encodes CAWRLAGSYGYTF.

V gene TRBV6-5 combines with J gene TRBJ1-2; 7 bases align to TRBD1. This CDR3 is built from 16 residues. CDR1 MNHEY and CDR2 SVGAGI come from the germline V gene. V was pared by 4 bases and J by 8 bases, with 16 bases of the junction left unmatched. The DNA of the CDR3 is TGTGCCAGCAGTTCCCCCTGGGACAGACTCCCGGAGGGCTACACCTTC. Translation: CASSSPWDRLPEGYTF.

This chain links TRBV7-2 with TRBJ1-5; D unclear. Trimming shortened V by 2 bases and J by 0 bases, and 8 bases separated the two germline ends. The CDR3 has 15 amino acids. Germline loops: CDR1 SGHTA, CDR2 FQGNSA. The chain's CDR3 is CASSLYSDSNQPQHF. CDR3 coding DNA: TGTGCCAGCAGCTTATACAGTGATAGCAATCAGCCCCAGCATTTT.

The chain combines TRBV7-2 with TRBJ1-5; TRBD1 matches at 8 bases. V lost 6 bases and J lost 5; bases outside the gene matches: 9. CDR1 is SGHTA, CDR2 FQGNSA, per germline. The CDR3 contains 15 residues. This CDR3 reads CASSSRAGGDQPQHF. Here the CDR3 DNA reads TGTGCCAGCAGTTCAAGGGCAGGGGGCGATCAGCCCCAGCATTTT.

The chain joins TRBV6-5 to TRBJ1-1, with 8 bases aligning to TRBD1. Per germline, CDR1 MNHEY and CDR2 SVGAGI. The ends lost 10 bases at V and 0 bases at J; junction bases unmatched: 7. The CDR3 sequence is 14 residues long. The CDR3 loop is CATNRGGLNTEAFF. CDR3 sequence (DNA): TGTGCCACAAACAGGGGGGGCCTGAACACTGAAGCTTTCTTT.

This chain uses TRBV2 with TRBJ2-3; 12 bases are a match to TRBD2. Trimming removed 4 bases from V and 8 bases from J; junction bases left unmatched: 4. Per the germline V gene, CDR1 is SNHLY and CDR2 is FYNNEI. This CDR3 contains 14 residues. This CDR3 reads CASSASGGVGTQYF. The DNA for the CDR3 is TGTGCCAGCAGTGCTAGCGGGGGGGTCGGTACGCAGTATTTT.

As for this clone: Other DNA sequences in this sample translate to the same CDR3. This sequence joins TRBV5-4 and TRBJ1-6; 8 bases match TRBD1. The CDR3 loop spans 16 amino acids. Losses at the gene ends were 2 bases for V and 6 bases for J; bases not matched to a gene: 7. The germline V gene has CDR1 SGHNT and CDR2 YYREEE (reference sequence). CDR3 sequence reads: CASSLPGGRGNSPLHF. CDR3 nucleotides: TGTGCCAGCAGCTTACCAGGGGGCAGGGGTAATTCACCCCTCCACTTT.

The V and J genes are TRBV7-9 and TRBJ2-7; 9 bases are shared with TRBD2. V shed 3 bases and J 9 bases; nucleotides not matched to a gene: 9. This CDR3 is built from 14 residues. The germline V gene encodes CDR1 SEHNR and CDR2 FQNEAQ (reference sequence). Written as DNA, the CDR3 is TGTGCCAGCAGCTTTCAGGGGACTAGCACTCGGCAGTACTTC. It yields the protein CASSFQGTSTRQYF.

This clone was recorded only once. This rearrangement joins TRBV6-2 or TRBV6-3 to TRBJ1-5, with D tentatively TRBD1 (5 bases). The CDR3 consists of 12 residues. V lost 5 bases and J 5 bases, leaving 7 bases between the germline ends. Germline V lookup: CDR1 MNHEY, CDR2 SVGEGT. This CDR3 reads CASSDSYQPQHF. DNA of the CDR3: TGTGCCAGCAGTGACAGTTATCAGCCCCAGCATTTT.

The V call is TRBV13, the J call TRBJ2-2; TRBD1 matches at 7 bases. Germline V gene lookup returns CDR1 PRHDT and CDR2 FYEKMQ (reference sequence). The J segment lost 3 bases and the V segment lost 1 base, leaving 5 bases of the junction unmatched. This CDR3 spans 16 amino acids. The CDR3 is CASSLVEGAHTGELFF. CDR3 in DNA: TGTGCCAGCAGCTTAGTAGAGGGGGCGCACACCGGGGAGCTGTTTTTT.

The chain combines TRBV7-2 with TRBJ2-2, with a weak D call TRBD1 (5 bases). Germline V gene sequence: CDR1 SGHTA, CDR2 FQGNSA. The V end lost 5 bases, the J end lost 2 bases, and 12 bases lay between the germline ends. CDR3 size: 15 residues. The CDR3 region is CASSDATANTGELFF. Written as DNA, the CDR3 is TGTGCCAGCAGCGACGCGACAGCCAACACCGGGGAGCTGTTTTTT.

The rearrangement joins TRBV7-3 to TRBJ1-3; possible D gene TRBD1, 5 bases. In germline, CDR1 is SGHTA, CDR2 FQGTGA. The CDR3 sequence is 14 residues long. V lost 5 bases to trimming and J lost 2 bases, with 10 bases between them. CDR3 nucleotides: TGTGCCAGCAGCCCGACAGTGGCTGGAAACACCATATATTTT. It codes for CASSPTVAGNTIYF.

To note about this clone: This specimen includes other DNA sequences encoding the same CDR3. CDR3 sequence: CASRGQLNYGYTF. In nucleotides, the CDR3 is TGTGCCAGCAGAGGACAGCTCAACTATGGCTACACCTTC. The chain couples TRBV2 to TRBJ1-2; D may be TRBD1 (6 bases). The V and J ends lost 6 bases and 2 bases respectively, with 10 bases between them. Germline-derived CDR1 and CDR2 are SNHLY and FYNNEI. The CDR3 sequence is 13 residues long.

The chain is built from TRBV6-2 or TRBV6-3 and TRBJ1-5, with 7 bases that match TRBD1. The CDR3 runs to 15 residues. From germline, CDR1 is MNHEY and CDR2 SVGEGT. Trimming took 2 bases from V and 5 from J; bases not matched to a gene: 6. The CDR3 reads CASSYPTGVDQPQHF. The CDR3 DNA follows: TGTGCCAGCAGTTACCCCACAGGGGTAGATCAGCCCCAGCATTTT.

This clone was observed a few times. V is TRBV5-1 and J is TRBJ2-7; 9 bases are a match to TRBD1. This CDR3 has 14 residues. Germline assignment: CDR1 SGHRS and CDR2 YFSETQ. J gave up 3 bases and V 4 bases, and 5 bases lay outside the gene matches. CDR3 DNA: TGCGCCAGCAGCCCGGGACAGGGTCTCTACGAGCAGTACTTC. Translation: CASSPGQGLYEQYF. The whole variable domain, remainder taken from reference TRBV5-1 and TRBJ2-7, is KAGVTQTPRYLIKTRGQQVTLSCSPISGHRSVSWYQQTPGQGLQFLFEYFSETQRNKGNFPGRFSGRQFSNSRSEMNVSTLELGDSALYLCASSPGQGLYEQYFGPGTRLTVT.

The chain has TRBV5-8 and TRBJ2-5, with 9 bases that match TRBD1. J was trimmed by 5 bases and V by 4 bases; bases with no gene match: 12. CDR1 and CDR2 (germline): SGHTS, YDEGEE. This CDR3 region has 16 residues. The chain's CDR3 is CASSQSAGTGRETQYF. The CDR3 DNA reads TGTGCCAGCAGCCAATCAGCCGGGACAGGGAGGGAGACCCAGTACTTC.

This chain joins TRBV5-1 and TRBJ2-3; 11 bases map to TRBD2. Germline trimming cut 3 bases from V and 2 bases from J; bases unmatched to any gene: 5. This CDR3 comprises 16 residues. Looked up from germline, CDR1 is SGHRS and CDR2 is YFSETQ. CDR3 nucleotides: TGCGCCAGCAGCTCTCGACTAGCGGGGCACACAGATACGCAGTATTTT. This codes for CASSSRLAGHTDTQYF.

The J gene is TRBJ2-6, the V gene TRBV29-1; D perhaps matches TRBD2 (6 bases). There are 15 residues in the CDR3. Germline V gene lookup returns CDR1 SQVTM and CDR2 ANQGSEA. Trimming stripped 4 bases from V and 3 bases from J, with 13 bases between. Here the CDR3 reads CSVVTGVSGANVLTF. CDR3 bases: TGCAGCGTTGTTACGGGGGTGAGTGGGGCCAACGTCCTGACTTTC.